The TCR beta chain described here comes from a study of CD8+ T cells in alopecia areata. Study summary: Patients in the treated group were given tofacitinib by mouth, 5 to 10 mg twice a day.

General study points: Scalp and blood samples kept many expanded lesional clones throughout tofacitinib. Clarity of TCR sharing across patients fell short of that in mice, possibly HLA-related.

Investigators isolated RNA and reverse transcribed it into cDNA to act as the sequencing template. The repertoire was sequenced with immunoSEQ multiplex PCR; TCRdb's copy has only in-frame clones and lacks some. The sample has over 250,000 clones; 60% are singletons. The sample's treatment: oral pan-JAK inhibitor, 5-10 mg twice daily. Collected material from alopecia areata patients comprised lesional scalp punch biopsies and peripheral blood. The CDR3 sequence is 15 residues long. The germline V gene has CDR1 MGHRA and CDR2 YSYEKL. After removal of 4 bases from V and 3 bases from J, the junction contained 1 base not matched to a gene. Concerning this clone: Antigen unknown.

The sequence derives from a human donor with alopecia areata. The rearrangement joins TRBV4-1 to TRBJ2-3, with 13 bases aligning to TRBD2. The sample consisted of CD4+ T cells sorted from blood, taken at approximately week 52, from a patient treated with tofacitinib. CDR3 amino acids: CASSRTSGGTDTQYF. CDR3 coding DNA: TGCGCCAGCAGCCGGACTAGCGGGGGAACAGATACGCAGTATTTT.